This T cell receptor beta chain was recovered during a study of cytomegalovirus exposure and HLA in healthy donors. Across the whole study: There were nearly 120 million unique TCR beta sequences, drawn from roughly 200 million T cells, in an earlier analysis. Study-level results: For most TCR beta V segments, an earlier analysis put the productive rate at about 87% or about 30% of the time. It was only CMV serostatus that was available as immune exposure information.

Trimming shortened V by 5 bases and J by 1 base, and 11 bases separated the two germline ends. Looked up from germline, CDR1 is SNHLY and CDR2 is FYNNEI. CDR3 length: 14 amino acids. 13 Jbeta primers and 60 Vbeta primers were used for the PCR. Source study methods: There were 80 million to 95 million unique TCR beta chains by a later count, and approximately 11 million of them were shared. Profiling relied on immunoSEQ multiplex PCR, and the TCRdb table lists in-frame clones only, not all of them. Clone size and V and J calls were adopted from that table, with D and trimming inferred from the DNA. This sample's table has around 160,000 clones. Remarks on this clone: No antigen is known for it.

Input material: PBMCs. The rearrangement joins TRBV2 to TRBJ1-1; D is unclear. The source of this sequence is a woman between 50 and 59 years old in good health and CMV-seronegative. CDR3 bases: TGTGCCAGCAGTCGACAACTTAAGAACACTGAAGCTTTCTTT. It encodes CASSRQLKNTEAFF.